The 23 T cell receptor beta chains below come from one sample, sequenced in a study of OX40 agonist ivuxolimab in advanced cancers. Produced via immunoSEQ multiplex PCR; TCRdb's table is partial and in-frame only. The profile shows fewer than 90,000 clones, less than 90% of them singletons. The input for sequencing was CD4+ or CD8+ T cells sorted from blood, taken in a trial of the OX40 agonist ivuxolimab. All receptors derive from an adult with an advanced solid tumor such as melanoma, head and neck, liver or kidney cancer.

This clone was counted once. The chain recombines TRBV28 with TRBJ2-7; the D is unclear. Trimming pared 4 bases from V and 5 bases from J, leaving 9 bases between. The CDR3 consists of 12 residues. CDR1 is MDHEN, CDR2 SYDVKM, per germline. CDR3 amino acids: CASSSPVDEQYF. The DNA of the CDR3 is TGTGCCAGCAGTTCCCCAGTCGACGAGCAGTACTTC.

This clone showed up just once. The chain has TRBV4-3 and TRBJ2-1; D is perhaps TRBD1 or TRBD2 (5 bases each). The CDR3 totals 16 residues. Trimming took 1 base from V and 13 from J, leaving 23 bases between them. Germline V gene data show CDR1 as LGHNA and CDR2 as YSLEER. The CDR3 region has the DNA TGCGCCAGCAGCCAAGGTGGGGGTGGCCCTTTAGGGACCCAGTTCTTC. Amino acid sequence: CASSQGGGGPLGTQFF.

The chain is built from TRBV6-5 and TRBJ2-7, with a tentative D call TRBD1 (6 bases). V gave up 6 bases and J gave up 6 bases, with 15 bases separating them. Germline CDR1 reads MNHEY; CDR2 reads SVGAGI. The CDR3 has 13 residues. The CDR3 DNA reads TGTGCCAGCAGACGCGACAGGACGGGCGAGCAGTACTTC. Protein product: CASRRDRTGEQYF.

V gene TRBV6-6 combines with J gene TRBJ2-3; tentatively, D is TRBD1 (5 bases). The CDR3 loop spans 14 amino acids. CDR1 is MNHNY, CDR2 SVGAGI, per germline (reference sequence). The V end lost 2 bases, the J end lost 9 bases, and 15 bases lay between the germline ends. CDR3 DNA sequence: TGTGCCAGCAGTTACGACAGCGCCTCGAGAACGCAGTATTTT. This encodes CASSYDSASRTQYF.

The CDR3 DNA reads as TGTGCCAGCAGCTGGGGGCGCGCGCCATTGAACACTGAAGCTTTCTTT. It is translated as CASSWGRAPLNTEAFF. The chain carries TRBV11-2 and TRBJ1-1; tentatively, D is TRBD1 (6 bases). V gave up 4 bases and J gave up 0 bases, with 15 bases separating them. The CDR3 runs to 16 residues. CDR1 is SGHAT and CDR2 is FQNNGV in the germline V gene.

The J gene is TRBJ1-1, the V gene TRBV19, with D possibly TRBD1 on 6 matching bases. Looked up from germline, CDR1 is LNHDA and CDR2 is SQIVND (reference sequence). CDR3 length: 16 amino acids. V was pared by 6 bases and J by 3 bases, with 20 bases between. The chain's CDR3 is CASRETGFILDTEAFF. The CDR3, as DNA: TGTGCCAGTAGGGAGACAGGTTTTATTTTGGACACTGAAGCTTTCTTT.

The gene calls are TRBV9 and TRBJ2-3; no firm D call. The CDR3 runs 12 residues. Trimming took off 0 bases at V and 5 bases at J, with 4 bases between the two ends. Germline-derived CDR1 and CDR2 are SGDLS and YYNGEE. The CDR3 region has the DNA TGTGCCAGCAGCGTAGACATAGATACGCAGTATTTT. Its translation is CASSVDIDTQYF.

This chain joins TRBV6-5 and TRBJ2-4; 10 positions match TRBD2. This CDR3 has 16 amino acids. Germline V CDR1 and CDR2: MNHEY, SVGAGI. The V gene end was trimmed by 4 bases and the J gene end by 0 bases; junction bases not matched to a gene: 3. CDR3 coding DNA: TGTGCCAGCAGTTCTCTAGCGGGGGTAGCCAAAAACATTCAGTACTTC. This translates into CASSSLAGVAKNIQYF.

In its sample, this clone was seen once. This chain joins TRBV19 and TRBJ2-7, with unresolved D. Trimming removed 6 bases at V and 1 base at J, with 10 bases between. CDR1 is LNHDA and CDR2 is SQIVND in the germline V gene (reference sequence). The CDR3 is 13 amino acids. The CDR3 nucleotides are TGTGCCAGTAGGGTCCAGTCTTCCTACGAGCAGTACTTC. This encodes CASRVQSSYEQYF.

This chain joins TRBV5-5 and TRBJ2-5; possible D gene TRBD2, 5 bases. Trimming pared 0 bases from V and 5 bases from J, leaving 8 bases between. The CDR3 totals 13 residues. Germline CDR1 reads SGHKS; CDR2 reads YYEKEE (reference sequence). The DNA for the CDR3 is TGTGCCAGCAGCTTGGGAGGGTGGGAGACCCAGTACTTC. It specifies CASSLGGWETQYF.

The V call is TRBV19, the J call TRBJ2-1; 8 bases are shared with TRBD2. V trimming: 7 bases; J trimming: 0 bases; junction bases outside the gene matches: 8. Germline V gives CDR1 LNHDA, CDR2 SQIVND (reference sequence). The CDR3 runs 16 residues. The CDR3 DNA sequence: TGTGCCAGTAAGGCTAACCGGGGGGGCTCCTACAATGAGCAGTTCTTC. This gives the protein CASKANRGGSYNEQFF.

V is TRBV7-2 and J is TRBJ1-1; 10 positions match TRBD1. Germline-derived CDR1 and CDR2 are SGHTA and FQGNSA. This CDR3 has 16 residues. Unmatched junction bases numbered 4, after V lost 2 bases and J lost 1 base. The DNA of the CDR3 is TGTGCCAGCAGCTTAATGACAGGGGGCACGAACACTGAAGCTTTCTTT. It yields the protein CASSLMTGGTNTEAFF. Combining the CDR3 with reference TRBV7-2 and TRBJ1-1 gives the whole variable domain GAGVSQSPSNKVTEKGKDVELRCDPISGHTALYWYRQSLGQGLEFLIYFQGNSAPDKSGLPSDRFSAERTGGSVSTLTIQRTQQEDSAVYLCASSLMTGGTNTEAFFGQGTRLTVV.

The gene calls are TRBV27 and TRBJ1-4, with D possibly matching TRBD1 (6 bases). Germline V gives CDR1 MNHEY, CDR2 SMNVEV (reference sequence). V was pared by 2 bases and J by 4 bases, with 17 bases between. The CDR3 spans 17 residues. As DNA, the CDR3 is TGTGCCAGCAGTTTACGGCCCCCCAGGGGAGGTAATGAAAAACTGTTTTTT. Amino acids: CASSLRPPRGGNEKLFF.

The V call is TRBV28, the J call TRBJ2-1; TRBD2 matches at 11 bases. V shed 6 bases and J 3 bases; nucleotides not matched to a gene: 7. Germline lookup yields CDR1 MDHEN and CDR2 SYDVKM. The CDR3 sequence is 16 residues long. The CDR3 loop is CASRRVAGGLYNEQFF. The DNA for the CDR3 is TGTGCCAGCAGAAGGGTAGCGGGAGGGCTCTACAATGAGCAGTTCTTC.

The chain carries TRBV6-5 and TRBJ2-3; D gene uncertain. This CDR3 has 14 amino acids. Germline loops: CDR1 MNHEY, CDR2 SVGAGI. V lost 5 bases and J 2 bases, leaving 11 bases between the germline ends. The CDR3 here is CASSIQKSTDTQYF. The DNA for the CDR3 is TGTGCCAGCAGTATTCAGAAGTCCACAGATACGCAGTATTTT.

Only one count was recorded for this clone. The chain uses TRBV4-2 and TRBJ2-1, with D tentatively TRBD1 (5 bases). The CDR3 has 14 residues. Germline-derived CDR1 and CDR2 are LGHNA and YNFKEQ. The germline V and J ends were trimmed by 2 bases and 2 bases, with 7 bases remaining between them. This chain's CDR3 is CASSQSGTYNEQFF. CDR3 bases: TGTGCCAGCAGCCAATCAGGGACCTACAATGAGCAGTTCTTC.

The chain carries TRBV30 and TRBJ1-2, with D perhaps matching TRBD1 (5 bases). CDR3 length equals 13 residues. Trimming removed 2 bases at V and 7 bases at J, with 14 bases between. Germline V gives CDR1 GTSNPN, CDR2 SVGIG (reference sequence). CDR3: CAWSHAGGFGYTF. In DNA form, the CDR3 reads TGTGCCTGGAGTCACGCTGGGGGGTTTGGCTACACCTTC.

The chain carries TRBV2 and TRBJ1-2; no reliable D call. There are 12 residues in the CDR3. Trimming removed 6 bases from V and 6 bases from J, with 11 bases in between. Germline V lookup: CDR1 SNHLY, CDR2 FYNNEI. The CDR3 loop reads CASSVPPDGYTF. In DNA, the CDR3 is TGTGCCAGCAGCGTACCTCCGGATGGCTACACCTTC.

The chain carries TRBV9 and TRBJ2-3, with TRBD2 identical over 14 bases. The CDR3 runs to 16 residues. Germline values: CDR1 SGDLS, CDR2 YYNGEE. Germline trimming cut 3 bases from V and 2 bases from J; bases unmatched to any gene: 2. CDR3 coding DNA: TGTGCCAGCAGCGAGGGACTAGCGGGAGTCACAGATACGCAGTATTTT. This sequence encodes CASSEGLAGVTDTQYF.

The gene calls are TRBV19 and TRBJ2-7, with 8 bases aligning to TRBD2. The CDR3 covers 15 residues. J was trimmed by 2 bases and V by 5 bases; bases with no gene match: 8. In germline, CDR1 is LNHDA, CDR2 SQIVND (reference sequence). This CDR3 reads CASSAPGTRTYEQYF. CDR3 coding DNA: TGTGCCAGTAGTGCCCCCGGGACTAGGACCTACGAGCAGTACTTC.

V is TRBV7-2 and J is TRBJ2-1; tentatively, D is TRBD1 or TRBD2 (5 bases each). Trimming stripped 1 base from V and 5 bases from J, with 12 bases between. The CDR3 has 15 residues. Germline-derived CDR1 and CDR2 are SGHTA and FQGNSA. CDR3 nucleotides: TGTGCCAGCAGCTTAGGGGGGTTTTCGCACAATGAGCAGTTCTTC. Protein sequence: CASSLGGFSHNEQFF.

This clone has a handful of counts. The gene calls are TRBV27 and TRBJ2-1; D not resolved. The CDR3 loop spans 14 amino acids. From germline, CDR1 is MNHEY and CDR2 SMNVEV (reference sequence). V was clipped by 8 bases and J by 0 bases, with 11 bases between them. CDR3 in DNA: TGTGCCAGCCGGGTACCGAGCTCCTACAATGAGCAGTTCTTC. It codes for CASRVPSSYNEQFF.

This rearrangement joins TRBV7-2 to TRBJ2-5; 7 nucleotides align to TRBD1. This CDR3 is 13 amino acids long. Germline CDR1 is SGHTA and CDR2 is FQGNSA. V was clipped by 5 bases and J by 5 bases; unmatched bases: 5. CDR3 in DNA: TGTGCCAGCAGCCGGGGACAGACCGAGACCCAGTACTTC. Its translation: CASSRGQTETQYF.